This T cell receptor beta chain was sequenced in a study of blood T cells in healthy people across ages (dated by TCRdb to the mid-2010s). With regard to the full study: In model experiments, template switching captured roughly one uniquely barcoded TCR beta cDNA molecule for every two T cells. To track age-related changes in TCR beta repertoire diversity, the study relied on deep sequencing normalized with unique cDNA molecular identifiers. The donors were split into four age groups: young (average roughly 15 years), middle-aged (over 35), aged (roughly 68) and long-lived (approximately 80). Donors of different ages were randomly distributed across sequencing lanes to avoid experimental bias. Using the same blood draw, the study looked at two additional independent replicas of 1 million unique cDNA reads for two donors, one aged 18 to 30 and the other aged 80 or older.

Study-level results and caveats: As age increased, observed TCR beta diversity per million T cells dropped in a roughly linear way, and a significant reduction was already evident by age around 41. Donor CMV infection status was unknown, potentially confounding age-related changes in expanded clonotypes. Since profiling was done on bulk unsorted PBMCs, naive and antigen-experienced compartments could not be conclusively compared. Observed TCR beta diversity correlated strongly with the percentage of naive T cells measured by flow cytometry. Compared with the aged group, more naive CD4+ T cells, fewer expanded clones and increased TCR diversity were shown by the long-lived group, suggesting age selection. Estimates of total diversity based on one million sequenced T cells were considered lower bounds and underestimates.

Library generation was performed with 5' RACE. This sample was sequenced with an Illumina HiSeq 2500. A second PCR of roughly 6 to 12 cycles was performed with a sample-barcoded 5' primer and a J-beta primer mix. A template-switch 5' adaptor carrying 12 random nucleotides introduced a unique molecular identifier onto each TCR beta cDNA molecule. Each sample yielded at least 2.5 million CDR3-containing paired-end reads. First-strand cDNA was synthesized from all RNA with the Mint cDNA synthesis kit, primed by a TRBC-specific oligonucleotide. Following uracil-DNA glycosylase treatment, all cDNA underwent a first 18-cycle PCR with the universal primers M1SS and BC2_uni_R. Processing in the source paper ran as follows. For normalization, 1 million high-quality reads were randomly selected from each sample, with every read carrying a distinct molecular identifier. Instead of being binned into consensus sequences, reads that shared molecular identifiers were thrown out. MiTCR, with a Q25 quality threshold and the strictest error-elimination algorithm, was used for CDR3 identification, clonotype clustering and error correction. A nonparametric unseen species model with Euler transformation was used to estimate a lower bound on total TCR beta diversity. The raw public data were reprocessed by TCRdb itself: fastp quality trimming at Q25, MiXCR clonotype calling, in-frame beta chains only. Rows are combined by CDR3 protein, so each entry shows the most common genes and DNA. The V and J calls shown here were made by TCRdb, not taken from the authors' results. A total of roughly 1.7 million distinct CDR3 sequences appear in this sample, about 31% of them only once. Clones ranked in the top ten supply about 11% of the sample.

This clonotype was observed a handful of times. What antigen it recognizes has not been identified. Per-base qualities were not stored, and no clone one base away is much larger. CDR3 length: 17 amino acids, cysteine to phenylalanine. Left in the record is the CDR3 DNA by itself, 51 bases read in frame from the first base. According to the germline V gene, CDR1 reads SGHRS and CDR2 reads YFSETQ. Germline trimming: 4 bases from V, 0 bases from J; junction bases outside gene matches: 9. Systemically healthy Caucasian individuals from Russia, around 39 in total and aged 6 to 90 years, were included as donors. Around 10 milliliters of peripheral blood were collected from each donor into EDTA-treated Vacutainer tubes. Ficoll-Paque density-gradient centrifugation was used to isolate PBMCs, with at least 6.5 million per sample. Trizol reagent was used to extract total RNA from the PBMCs, yielding at least 6 micrograms per sample. Naive CD45RAhigh/CD27high T cell percentages were measured by flow cytometry on a PBMC aliquot from every donor.

Material: blood. This sequence originates from a woman between 25 and 40 years old in good health. The chain employs TRBV5-1 and TRBJ2-1; TRBD2 fits 8 bases in the junction. Read as DNA, the sequence is TGCGCCAGCAGCGCTCGGCATAGCGGGACCTCCTACAATGAGCAGTTCTTC. Translated, it gives CASSARHSGTSYNEQFF.